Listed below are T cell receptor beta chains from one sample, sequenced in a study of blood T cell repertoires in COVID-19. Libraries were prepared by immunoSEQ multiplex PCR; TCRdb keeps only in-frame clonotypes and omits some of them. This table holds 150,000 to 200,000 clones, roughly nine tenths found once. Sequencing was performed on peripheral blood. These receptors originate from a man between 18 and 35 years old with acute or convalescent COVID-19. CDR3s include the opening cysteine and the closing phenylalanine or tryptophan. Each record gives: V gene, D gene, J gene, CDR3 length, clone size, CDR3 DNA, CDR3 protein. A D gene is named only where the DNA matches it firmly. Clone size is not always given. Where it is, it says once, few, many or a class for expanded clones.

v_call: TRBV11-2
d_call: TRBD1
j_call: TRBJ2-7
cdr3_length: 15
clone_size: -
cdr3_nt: TGTGCCAGCAGCTCCGGGACAGGGGGCGGCTACGAGCAGTACTTC
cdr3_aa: CASSSGTGGGYEQYF

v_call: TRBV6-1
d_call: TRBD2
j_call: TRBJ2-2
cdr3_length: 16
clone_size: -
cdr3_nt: TGTGCCAGCAGCGAAATAGCGGGGGGGAGCACCGGGGAGCTGTTTTTT
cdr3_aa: CASSEIAGGSTGELFF

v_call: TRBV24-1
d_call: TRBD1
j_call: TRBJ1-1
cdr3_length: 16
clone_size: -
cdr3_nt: TGTGCCACCAGTGATTCGATAGGGGGCTCGGGCACTGAAGCTTTCTTT
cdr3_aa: CATSDSIGGSGTEAFF

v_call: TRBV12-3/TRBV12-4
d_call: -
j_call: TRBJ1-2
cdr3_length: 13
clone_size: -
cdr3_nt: TGTGCCAGCAGTCCCCCGACTGGCTATGGCTACACCTTC
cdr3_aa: CASSPPTGYGYTF

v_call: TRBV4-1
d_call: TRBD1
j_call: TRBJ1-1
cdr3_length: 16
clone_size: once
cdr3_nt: TGCGCCAGCAGCCAAGGCCCCACGACAGGGGCCGCTGAAGCTTTCTTT
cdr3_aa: CASSQGPTTGAAEAFF

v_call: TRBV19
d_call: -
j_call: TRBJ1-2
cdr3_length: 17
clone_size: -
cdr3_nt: TGTGCCAGTAGTATAGTGGTACAGGTATTATCCGCGGGGAGCTACACCTTC
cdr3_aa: CASSIVVQVLSAGSYTF

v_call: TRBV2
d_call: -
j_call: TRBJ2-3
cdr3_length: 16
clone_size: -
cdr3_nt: TGTGCCAGCAGCGAAAGCGCTTACGCTAGCACAGATACGCAGTATTTT
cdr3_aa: CASSESAYASTDTQYF

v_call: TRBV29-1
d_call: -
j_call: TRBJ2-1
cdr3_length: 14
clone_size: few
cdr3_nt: TGCAGCTCTTCGGCAGGCACCGAATACAATGAGCAGTTCTTC
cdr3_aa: CSSSAGTEYNEQFF

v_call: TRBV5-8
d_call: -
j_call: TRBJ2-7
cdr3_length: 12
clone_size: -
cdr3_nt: TGTGCCAGCAGCGGCAGCTCCTACGAGCAGTACTTC
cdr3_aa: CASSGSSYEQYF

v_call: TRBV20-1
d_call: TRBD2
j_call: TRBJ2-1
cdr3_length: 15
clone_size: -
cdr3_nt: TGCAGTGCTAGTCCAGCGGGACTCAACTACAATGAGCAGTTCTTC
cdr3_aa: CSASPAGLNYNEQFF

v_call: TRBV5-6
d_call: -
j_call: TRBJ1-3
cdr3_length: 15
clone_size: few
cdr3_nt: TGTGCCAGCAGCTTGGGCCAGTACTCTGGAAACACCATATATTTT
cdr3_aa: CASSLGQYSGNTIYF

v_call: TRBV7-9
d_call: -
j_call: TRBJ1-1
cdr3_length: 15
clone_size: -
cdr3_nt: TGTGCCAGCAGCCAAGATGACAGGACAGACACTGAAGCTTTCTTT
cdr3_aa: CASSQDDRTDTEAFF

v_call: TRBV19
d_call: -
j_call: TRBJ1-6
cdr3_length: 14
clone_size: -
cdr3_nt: TGTGCCAGTAGTATACGCGTCTATAATTCACCCCTCCACTTT
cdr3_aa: CASSIRVYNSPLHF

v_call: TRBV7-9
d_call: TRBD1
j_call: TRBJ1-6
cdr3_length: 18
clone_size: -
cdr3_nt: TGTGCCAGCAGCGATGGGACAGCACTTAGCTCCTATAATTCACCCCTCCACTTT
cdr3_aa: CASSDGTALSSYNSPLHF

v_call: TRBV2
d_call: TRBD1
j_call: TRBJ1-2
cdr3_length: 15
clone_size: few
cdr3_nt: TGTGCCAGCAGTGGCGGGACAGGGGACTTCTATGGCTACACCTTC
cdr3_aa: CASSGGTGDFYGYTF

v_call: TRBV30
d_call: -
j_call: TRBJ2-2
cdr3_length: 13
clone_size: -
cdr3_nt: TGTGCCTGGAGTGTACAGGGACCCGGGGAGCTGTTTTTT
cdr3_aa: CAWSVQGPGELFF

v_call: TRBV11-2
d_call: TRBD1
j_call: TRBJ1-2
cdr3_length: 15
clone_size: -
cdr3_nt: TGTGCCAGCAGCCTCACAGGGGGATATAACTATGGCTACACCTTC
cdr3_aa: CASSLTGGYNYGYTF

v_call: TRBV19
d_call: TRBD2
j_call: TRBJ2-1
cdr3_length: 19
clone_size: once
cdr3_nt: TGTGCCAGTAGGAAAACCCCAGCGGGGGGGATGAGCTCCTACAATGAGCAGTTCTTC
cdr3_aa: CASRKTPAGGMSSYNEQFF

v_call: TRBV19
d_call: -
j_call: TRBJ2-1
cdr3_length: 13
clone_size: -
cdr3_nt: TGTGCCAGTAGTATAGATAGTTTTAATGAGCAGTTCTTC
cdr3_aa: CASSIDSFNEQFF

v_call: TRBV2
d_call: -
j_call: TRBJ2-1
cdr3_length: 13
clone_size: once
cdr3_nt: TGTGCCAGCAGTGTGAGTAACTACAATGAGCAGTTCTTC
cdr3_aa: CASSVSNYNEQFF

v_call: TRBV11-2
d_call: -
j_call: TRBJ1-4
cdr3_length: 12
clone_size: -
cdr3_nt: TGTGCCAGCAGCGAGCAGGGGGAAAAACTGTTTTTT
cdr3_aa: CASSEQGEKLFF

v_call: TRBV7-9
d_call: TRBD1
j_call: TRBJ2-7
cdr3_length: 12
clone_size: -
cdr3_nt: TGTGCCAGCAGCCCCCAGGGGGTTGAGCAGTACTTC
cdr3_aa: CASSPQGVEQYF

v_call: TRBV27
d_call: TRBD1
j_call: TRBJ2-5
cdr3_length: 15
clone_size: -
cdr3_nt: TGTGCCAGCAGTAACCGGGGACAGGGGAGGGAGACCCAGTACTTC
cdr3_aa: CASSNRGQGRETQYF

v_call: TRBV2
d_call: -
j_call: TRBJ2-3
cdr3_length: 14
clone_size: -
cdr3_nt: TGTGCCAGCAAGGAAGGACAACGCACAGATACGCAGTATTTT
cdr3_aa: CASKEGQRTDTQYF

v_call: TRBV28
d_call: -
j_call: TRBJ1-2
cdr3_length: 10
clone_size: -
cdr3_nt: TGTGCCAGCAACTACTATGGCTACACCTTC
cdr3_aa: CASNYYGYTF

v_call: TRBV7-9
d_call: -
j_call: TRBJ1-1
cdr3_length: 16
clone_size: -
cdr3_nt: TGTGCCAGCAGCTTAGGGGGCAGTCGTGGCCGGGCTGAAGCTTTCTTT
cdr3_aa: CASSLGGSRGRAEAFF

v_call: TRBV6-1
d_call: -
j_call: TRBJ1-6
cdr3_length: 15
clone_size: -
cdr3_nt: TGTGCCAGCAGTGAAGCGGGCGCTTTGGGGCCACCCCTCCACTTT
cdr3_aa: CASSEAGALGPPLHF

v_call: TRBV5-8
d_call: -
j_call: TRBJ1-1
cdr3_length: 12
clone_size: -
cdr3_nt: TGTGCCAGCAGCTGGGCGAACACTGAAGCTTTCTTT
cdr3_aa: CASSWANTEAFF

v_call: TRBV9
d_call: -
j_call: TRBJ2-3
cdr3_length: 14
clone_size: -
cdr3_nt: TGTGCCAGCAGCGTGGGGGGAAGCACAGATACGCAGTATTTT
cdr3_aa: CASSVGGSTDTQYF